The clone carrying this T cell receptor (beta chain) was picked up a small number of times. This specimen comes from a study of T-cell memory formation after mild COVID-19. The CDR3 runs to 14 residues. Looked up from germline, CDR1 is SGHAT and CDR2 is FQNNGV. V gave up 1 base and J gave up 5 bases, with 11 bases separating them. TCRdb recomputed calls from the 5' RACE reads with MiXCR, one row per CDR3 protein. The sample carries some 290,000 distinct CDR3 sequences, around 15% recorded once. The chain employs TRBV11-2 and TRBJ2-5; D is unclear. The receptor was derived from a man between 18 and 29 years old who had mild COVID-19 (a few samples of this study predate the infection). Cell type and time point are not known. The material sequenced was PBMCs or a T cell subset sorted from them (not recorded which). The CDR3 coding sequence is TGTGCCAGCAGCTTAGGCCCAGAGGTGGAGACCCAGTACTTC. This codes for CASSLGPEVETQYF.